This TCR beta chain was found in a study of tumor-infiltrating lymphocytes in glioblastoma multiforme. At least ten counts were recorded for this clonotype. TCRB libraries came from RNA via three nested multiplex PCR rounds. TCRdb passed the multiplex PCR reads through MiXCR, listing each CDR3 protein once. Of tens of thousands of distinct CDR3 sequences in the sample, more than 55% were seen once. The sequence derives from a male donor with glioblastoma. Material: brain tumor tissue.

The CDR3 is CASSEPSAGGAWVTQYF. DNA of the CDR3: TGCGCCAGCAGTGAGCCCTCGGCGGGAGGGGCCTGGGTTACGCAGTATTTT. The chain has TRBV10-2 and TRBJ2-3, with 9 nucleotides matching TRBD2. The CDR3 extends over 17 amino acids. Germline V gene data show CDR1 as WSHSY and CDR2 as SAAADI. J gave up 8 bases and V 2 bases, and 14 bases lay outside the gene matches.